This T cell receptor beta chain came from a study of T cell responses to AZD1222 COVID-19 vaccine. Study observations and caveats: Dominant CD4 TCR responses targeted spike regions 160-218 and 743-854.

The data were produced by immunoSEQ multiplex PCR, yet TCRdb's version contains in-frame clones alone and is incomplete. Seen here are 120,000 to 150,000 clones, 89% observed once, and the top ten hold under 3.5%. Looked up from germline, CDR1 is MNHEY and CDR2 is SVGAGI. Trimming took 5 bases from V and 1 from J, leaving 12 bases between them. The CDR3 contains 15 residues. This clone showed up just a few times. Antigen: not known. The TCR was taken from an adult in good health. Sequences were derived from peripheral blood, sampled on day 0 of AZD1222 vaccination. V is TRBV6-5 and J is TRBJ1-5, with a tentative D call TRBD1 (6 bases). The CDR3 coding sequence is TGTGCCAGCAGTCCCCTTACAGGGAGCAATCAGCCCCAGCATTTT. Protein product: CASSPLTGSNQPQHF.